This T cell receptor (beta chain) was recovered during a study of CD8 T cells in Susac syndrome. Random hexamers served to reverse transcribe roughly 0.45 to 1 ug RNA. Amplification of TCR beta CDR3 spanned 54 Vbeta and 13 Jbeta via immunoSEQ multiplex PCR. TCRdb called the immunoSEQ multiplex PCR reads again in MiXCR, with one record for every CDR3 protein. The sample holds approximately 200,000 distinct CDR3 sequences; about 96% are singletons and the top ten take approximately 0.093%. Germline trimming cut 5 bases from V and 6 bases from J; bases unmatched to any gene: 7. CDR1 MDHEN and CDR2 SYDVKM come from the germline V gene. The CDR3 covers 14 residues.

This chain links TRBV28 with TRBJ2-7; 10 bases align to TRBD2. The material sequenced was CD4+ T cells from PBMCs. The clonotype comes from a human donor with multiple sclerosis. The CDR3 bases are TGTGCCAGCAGTACCCTAGCGGGGGTGCGCGAGCAGTACTTC. This encodes CASSTLAGVREQYF.